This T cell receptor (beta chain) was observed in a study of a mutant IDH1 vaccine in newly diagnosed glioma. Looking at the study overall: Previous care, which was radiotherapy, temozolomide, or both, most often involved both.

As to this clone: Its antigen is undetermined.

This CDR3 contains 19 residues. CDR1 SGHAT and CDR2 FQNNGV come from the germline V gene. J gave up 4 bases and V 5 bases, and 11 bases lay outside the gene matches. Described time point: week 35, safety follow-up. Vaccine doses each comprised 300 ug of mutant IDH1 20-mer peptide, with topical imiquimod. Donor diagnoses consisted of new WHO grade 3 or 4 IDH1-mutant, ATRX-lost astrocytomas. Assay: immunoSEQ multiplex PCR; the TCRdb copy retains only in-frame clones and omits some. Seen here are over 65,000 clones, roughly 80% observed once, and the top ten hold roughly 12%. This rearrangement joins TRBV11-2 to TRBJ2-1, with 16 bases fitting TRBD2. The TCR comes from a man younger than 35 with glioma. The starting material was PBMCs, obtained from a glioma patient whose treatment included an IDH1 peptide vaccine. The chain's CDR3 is CASSHRPGTSGRGYNEQFF. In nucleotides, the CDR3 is TGTGCCAGCAGCCACCGCCCCGGGACTAGCGGGAGGGGATACAATGAGCAGTTCTTC.